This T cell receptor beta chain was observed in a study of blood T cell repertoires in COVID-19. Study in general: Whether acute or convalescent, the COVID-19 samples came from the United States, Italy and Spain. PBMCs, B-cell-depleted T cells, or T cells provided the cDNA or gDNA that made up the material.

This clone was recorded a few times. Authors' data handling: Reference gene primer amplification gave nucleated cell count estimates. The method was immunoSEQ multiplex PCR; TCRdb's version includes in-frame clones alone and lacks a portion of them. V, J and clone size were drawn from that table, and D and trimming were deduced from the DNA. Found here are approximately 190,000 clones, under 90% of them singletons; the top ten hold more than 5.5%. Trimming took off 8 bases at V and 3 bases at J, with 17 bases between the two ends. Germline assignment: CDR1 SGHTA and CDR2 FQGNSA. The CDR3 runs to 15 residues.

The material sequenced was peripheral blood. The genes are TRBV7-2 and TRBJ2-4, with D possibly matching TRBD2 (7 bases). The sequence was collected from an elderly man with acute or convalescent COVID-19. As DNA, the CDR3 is TGTGCCAGCCATGGGACAACGGGAGGCAAAAACATTCAGTACTTC. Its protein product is CASHGTTGGKNIQYF.